The source of this T cell receptor beta chain is a study of T-cell memory formation after mild COVID-19. TCRdb analysed the 5' RACE reads with MiXCR anew, one entry per CDR3 protein. The repertoire has more than 250,000 distinct CDR3 sequences, 15% to 20% of them found once; the top ten carry 23%. Trimming cost V 0 bases and J 5 bases, with 14 bases left between them. Germline V lookup: CDR1 SGHRS, CDR2 YFSETQ. CDR3 length equals 16 residues. Details on this clonotype: What it binds is unknown.

Study outcomes and limitations: The second-wave clones peaking on day 37 were not confirmed as SARS-CoV-2-specific.

V gene TRBV5-1 combines with J gene TRBJ2-2, with D uncertain. The receptor's source is a man aged 18 to 30 who had mild COVID-19 (a few samples of this study predate the infection). Cell type and time point are not known. The sequenced sample consisted of PBMCs or a T cell subset sorted from them (not recorded which). In DNA, the CDR3 is TGCGCCAGCAGCTTGGAGAGTGGAAGGTTAACCGGGGAGCTGTTTTTT. This codes for CASSLESGRLTGELFF.